Detailed here is one T cell receptor beta chain. The CDR3 is 12 amino acids. V lost 0 bases and J lost 15; bases outside the gene matches: 4. CDR1 and CDR2 (germline): KGHSH, LQKENI. Then a second PCR, running roughly 6 to 12 cycles, was carried out with a sample-barcoded 5' primer and a J-beta primer mix. TCRdb independently ran MiXCR on the 5' RACE reads; one entry per CDR3 protein. Of 1.5 million or so distinct CDR3 sequences in the sample, approximately 40% are singletons; the top ten hold under 8%. These data belong to a study of blood T cells in healthy people across ages. For the study at large: In model experiments, template switching was able to capture about one barcoded beta molecule for every two T cells that were present.

The receptor was isolated from a young woman in good health. The sample comprised blood. The rearrangement joins TRBV18 to TRBJ2-1, with TRBD2 identical over 8 bases. CDR3 protein: CASSPPSGRGFF. CDR3 nucleotide sequence: TGTGCCAGCTCACCACCGTCCGGGAGGGGGTTCTTC.